These 11 T cell receptor beta chains were all obtained from the same sample, sequenced in a study of shared clonotypes between healthy human individuals. Some clones are missing from TCRdb's copy, which holds only in-frame ones; the method was immunoSEQ multiplex PCR. The sample shows a few million clones, 85% to 95% of them seen only once. Source material: naive CD4+ T cells from PBMCs. Indicated subset: CD45RA+ positively selected. The source of these receptors is a man aged 18 to 35 in good health. Some clones in this sample may be carry-over from other donors' samples.

This clone was seen once. V gene TRBV5-8 combines with J gene TRBJ2-3; D ambiguous. V was trimmed by 0 bases and J by 6 bases, leaving 8 bases between them. Germline CDR1 reads SGHTS; CDR2 reads YDEGEE. This CDR3 is 13 amino acids long. Written as DNA, the CDR3 is TGTGCCAGCAGCTTGGCGAGGCGGGATACGCAGTATTTT. Translation gives CASSLARRDTQYF.

The chain couples TRBV9 to TRBJ2-5; tentative D call: TRBD1 (5 bases). Germline V gene lookup returns CDR1 SGDLS and CDR2 YYNGEE. V was shortened by 4 bases and J by 1 base, with 14 bases between the two germline ends. CDR3 length: 15 residues. The CDR3 region has the DNA TGTGCCAGCAGCTCCAGTACAGGTCCCCAAGAGACCCAGTACTTC. Its protein is CASSSSTGPQETQYF.

This chain connects TRBV7-3 to TRBJ2-1; 9 bases map to TRBD2. This CDR3 is built from 15 residues. Unmatched junction bases numbered 6, after V lost 4 bases and J lost 5 bases. CDR1 is SGHTA, CDR2 FQGTGA, per germline. As DNA, the CDR3 is TGTGCCAGCAGCTCTCATCTAGCGGGGAACAATGAGCAGTTCTTC. It encodes CASSSHLAGNNEQFF.

The chain uses TRBV18 and TRBJ1-5; D is perhaps TRBD1 (6 bases). The CDR3 has 14 amino acids. The germline V gene encodes CDR1 KGHSH and CDR2 LQKENI. V was clipped by 3 bases and J by 3 bases, with 9 bases between them. CDR3 loop: CASSPDSVNQPQHF. The DNA of the CDR3 is TGTGCCAGCTCACCGGACAGCGTCAATCAGCCCCAGCATTTT.

This clone was found once. Distinct nucleotide sequences in the sample also encode this CDR3. CDR3 bases: TGCGCCAGCAGCTCTCCGGACTCTGGGGCCAACGTCCTGACTTTC. It yields the protein CASSSPDSGANVLTF. J is TRBJ2-6 and V is TRBV5-1, with D uncertain. Germline CDR1 SGHRS, CDR2 YFSETQ. Trimming took off 3 bases at V and 0 bases at J, with 7 bases between the two ends. This CDR3 is built from 15 residues.

V gene TRBV9 combines with J gene TRBJ2-4, with 8 bases matching TRBD1. The CDR3 runs 15 residues. Trimming removed 0 bases from V and 5 bases from J; junction bases left unmatched: 4. CDR1 and CDR2 from the germline V gene are SGDLS and YYNGEE. CDR3 DNA: TGTGCCAGCAGCGTAGGACAGGGGACGCAAAACATTCAGTACTTC. Translating it yields CASSVGQGTQNIQYF.

This clone came up a few times. The sample carries other DNA sequences with the same CDR3. The chain carries TRBV15 and TRBJ1-1; D call uncertain. V was trimmed by 0 bases and J by 1 base, leaving 3 bases between them. There are 13 residues in the CDR3. Germline V gene data show CDR1 as LNHNV and CDR2 as YYDKDF (reference sequence). As DNA, the CDR3 is TGTGCCACCAGCAGAGATACGAACACTGAAGCTTTCTTT. Amino acids: CATSRDTNTEAFF. Using reference TRBV15 and TRBJ1-1 for the parts outside the CDR3, the full variable domain is DAMVIQNPRYQVTQFGKPVTLSCSQTLNHNVMYWYQQKSSQAPKLLFHYYDKDFNNEADTPDNFQSRRPNTSFCFLDIRSPGLGDTAMYLCATSRDTNTEAFFGQGTRLTVV.

CDR3 coding DNA: TGTGCCAGCAGCTTGCTTGCGGGAGGGATCTCGACAGATACGCAGTATTTT. As protein: CASSLLAGGISTDTQYF. The gene calls are TRBV5-4 and TRBJ2-3, with TRBD2 identical over 9 bases. Germline trimming cut 1 base from V and 3 bases from J; bases unmatched to any gene: 9. The germline gives CDR1 SGHNT, CDR2 YYREEE (reference sequence). This CDR3 region has 17 residues.

The chain couples TRBV6-1 to TRBJ2-7, with D possibly TRBD1 on 6 matching bases. The germline V and J ends were trimmed by 6 bases and 1 base, with 16 bases remaining between them. CDR1 and CDR2 (germline): MNHNS, SASEGT. The CDR3 is 15 residues long. CDR3 in DNA: TGTGCCAGCAGCCAAGGGGGTAGCGCGTCCTACGAGCAGTACTTC. Encoded protein: CASSQGGSASYEQYF.

The chain combines TRBV27 with TRBJ2-1, with D possibly called TRBD1 or TRBD2 (5 bases each). Germline-derived CDR1 and CDR2 are MNHEY and SMNVEV (reference sequence). The germline V and J ends were trimmed by 8 bases and 5 bases, with 19 bases remaining between them. The CDR3 runs 15 residues. The CDR3 spells CASGGLRRTNNEQFF. In DNA form, the CDR3 reads TGTGCCAGCGGAGGTCTACGGAGGACAAACAATGAGCAGTTCTTC.

J is TRBJ2-7 and V is TRBV7-9; 8 bases are shared with TRBD1. CDR1 SEHNR and CDR2 FQNEAQ come from the germline V gene (reference sequence). J was trimmed by 3 bases and V by 1 base; bases with no gene match: 8. The CDR3 is 16 amino acids. CDR3 nucleotide sequence: TGTGCCAGCAGCTTAGGGACAGGGACTCTTTACTACGAGCAGTACTTC. It encodes CASSLGTGTLYYEQYF.